The rows below give T cell receptor beta chains drawn from one sample of a study of OX40 agonist ivuxolimab in advanced cancers. The assay was immunoSEQ multiplex PCR, and TCRdb's table has in-frame clones only and misses some. The data show about 50,000 clones, roughly nine tenths seen once. Sequenced material: CD4+ or CD8+ T cells sorted from blood, taken in a trial of the OX40 agonist ivuxolimab. The source of these receptors is an adult with an advanced solid tumor such as melanoma, head and neck, liver or kidney cancer. Both conserved end residues are part of each CDR3. D genes are given only for firm matches. The size field is filled for only some rows; it gives once, few, many or a size class.

TRBV19	TRBJ2-2	-	TRBD2	CASSLGLAGVEGELFF	TGTGCCAGTAGTCTAGGACTAGCGGGAGTGGAAGGGGAGCTGTTTTTT
TRBV19	TRBJ2-7	-	-	CASMTGSYEQYF	TGTGCCAGTATGACCGGGAGCTACGAGCAGTACTTC
TRBV10-3	TRBJ2-3	-	-	CAISESLAMGTDTQYF	TGTGCCATCAGTGAGTCGCTAGCGATGGGCACAGATACGCAGTATTTT
TRBV7-2	TRBJ2-1	once	TRBD2	CASSLVLGTSGSGNEQFF	TGTGCCAGCAGCTTAGTACTCGGGACTAGCGGGAGTGGGAATGAGCAGTTCTTC
TRBV5-6	TRBJ2-3	once	TRBD2	CASSLTRLANTDTQYF	TGTGCCAGCAGCTTGACTCGACTAGCGAACACAGATACGCAGTATTTT
TRBV19	TRBJ2-2	-	-	CASSIDLETGNTGELFF	TGTGCCAGTAGTATAGATCTCGAGACAGGGAACACCGGGGAGCTGTTTTTT
TRBV7-9	TRBJ2-2	once	TRBD2	CASSVVLAAANTGELFF	TGTGCCAGCAGCGTGGTACTAGCGGCTGCGAACACCGGGGAGCTGTTTTTT
TRBV19	TRBJ1-1	few	-	CASRRSLNAEAFF	TGTGCCAGTAGGCGAAGCCTGAACGCTGAAGCTTTCTTT
TRBV7-9	TRBJ2-5	-	-	CASSSSRGTQYF	TGTGCCAGCAGCTCCTCGCGTGGGACCCAGTACTTC
TRBV19	TRBJ2-7	-	-	CASSIIPGGYEQYF	TGTGCCAGTAGTATAATTCCAGGGGGGTACGAGCAGTACTTC
TRBV6-5	TRBJ2-7	-	TRBD2	CASSYSPSGSGYEQYF	TGTGCCAGCAGTTACTCTCCTAGCGGGAGTGGTTACGAGCAGTACTTC
TRBV4-3	TRBJ2-3	-	TRBD1	CASSQVPFPGQGIDTQYF	TGCGCCAGCAGCCAAGTCCCTTTTCCGGGACAGGGGATAGATACGCAGTATTTT
TRBV19	TRBJ2-2	once	TRBD1	CAIGGQGFAGELFF	TGTGCCATCGGGGGACAGGGGTTCGCCGGGGAGCTGTTTTTT
TRBV5-1	TRBJ2-3	-	-	CASSPGPNTDTQYF	TGCGCCAGCAGCCCAGGCCCAAACACAGATACGCAGTATTTT
TRBV28	TRBJ2-3	-	TRBD2	CASRNIAGGGSDTQYF	TGTGCCAGCAGGAATATAGCGGGTGGGGGGTCAGATACGCAGTATTTT
TRBV7-9	TRBJ1-1	few	TRBD1	CASSAGTALEAFF	TGTGCCAGCAGCGCGGGGACAGCGCTTGAAGCTTTCTTT